The 16 T cell receptor beta chains below all came from one sample that was sequenced in a study of neurological immune-mediated disorders. MiXCR, run by TCRdb on the 5' RACE reads, gives a single entry per CDR3 protein. The top ten clones hold about 1.8% of a sample with 74,000 or so distinct CDR3 sequences, 9.4% of them seen once. Sequencing was carried out using PBMCs. All receptors come from a man in his fifties in good health.

This clonotype came up many times. As DNA, the CDR3 is TGTGCCAGCAGCCCTGACAGCTATGGCTACACCTTC. This encodes CASSPDSYGYTF. The rearrangement joins TRBV28 to TRBJ1-2; weak D call: TRBD1 (5 bases). The CDR3 has 12 amino acids. Between the trimmed V and J ends, which lost 6 bases and 4 bases, there was a span of 9 bases. CDR1 is MDHEN, CDR2 SYDVKM, per germline.

This clonotype was detected only a few times. This chain uses TRBV7-9 with TRBJ2-7, with 8 bases matching TRBD1. The V segment lost 3 bases and the J segment 6 bases; nucleotides outside the gene matches: 7. CDR3 size: 14 residues. Germline CDR1 reads SEHNR; CDR2 reads FQNEAQ (reference sequence). The CDR3 protein is CASSFADREGEQYF. In DNA form, the CDR3 reads TGTGCCAGCAGCTTCGCGGACAGGGAAGGCGAGCAGTACTTC.

This clonotype was seen more than once but under ten times. The J gene is TRBJ1-1, the V gene TRBV7-9; 7 nucleotides line up with TRBD1. The germline gives CDR1 SEHNR, CDR2 FQNEAQ (reference sequence). The ends lost 5 bases at V and 7 bases at J; junction bases unmatched: 7. The CDR3 has 13 amino acids. The CDR3 loop reads CASSPTRDSEAFF. In nucleotides, the CDR3 is TGTGCCAGCAGCCCAACCCGGGACAGTGAAGCTTTCTTT.

The sample holds many counts of this clonotype. V and J are TRBV10-3 and TRBJ1-5, with no clear D. V was shortened by 7 bases and J by 0 bases, with 16 bases between the two germline ends. The CDR3 is 16 amino acids. CDR1 and CDR2 from the germline V gene are ENHRY and SYGVKD. The CDR3 protein is CAIMVRHPHSNQPQHF. DNA of the CDR3: TGTGCCATCATGGTTCGGCACCCCCATAGCAATCAGCCCCAGCATTTT.

V usage is TRBV11-2 and J usage is TRBJ2-7; possibly TRBD1 or TRBD2 for D (6 bases each). The CDR3 consists of 18 residues. The germline CDR1 and CDR2 sequences are SGHAT and FQNNGV. V lost 7 bases, J lost 0 bases, and 25 bases lay in between. This chain's CDR3 is CASTRHQPGAASSYEQYF. The CDR3 DNA sequence: TGTGCCAGCACCCGTCATCAACCGGGGGCCGCCAGCTCCTACGAGCAGTACTTC.

This clonotype was observed at least ten times. The genes are TRBV9 and TRBJ2-2; 9 bases agree with TRBD1. The CDR3 contains 14 residues. The trim removed 4 bases at V and 7 bases at J, leaving 5 bases unmatched. Germline loops: CDR1 SGDLS, CDR2 YYNGEE. The CDR3 coding sequence is TGTGCCAGCAGCCCCCGGACAGGGGTCGGGGAGCTGTTTTTT. Protein: CASSPRTGVGELFF.

This clonotype was counted ten times or more. V and J are TRBV12-3 or TRBV12-4 and TRBJ2-3, with TRBD2 matching over 7 bases. J lost 5 bases, V lost 10 bases, and 15 bases had no gene match. The CDR3 runs 15 residues. The CDR3 region is CATPRGSGVGDTQYF. The CDR3 nucleotides read TGTGCCACCCCCCGGGGCAGCGGGGTGGGAGATACGCAGTATTTT.

This clonotype was counted at least ten times. The CDR3 sequence: CASSLTGTSGGHNEQFF. The CDR3 nucleotides read TGTGCCAGCAGCCTAACAGGGACTAGCGGGGGGCACAATGAGCAGTTCTTC. The chain links TRBV7-2 to TRBJ2-1; 15 nucleotides agree with TRBD2. Germline-derived CDR1 and CDR2 are SGHTA and FQGNSA. V was pared by 5 bases and J by 5 bases, with 7 bases of the junction left unmatched. The CDR3 runs 17 residues.

This clonotype came up many times. The V and J genes are TRBV5-1 and TRBJ2-5; 7 nucleotides match TRBD1. Per the germline V gene, CDR1 is SGHRS and CDR2 is YFSETQ. The CDR3 covers 18 residues. The V segment lost 0 bases and the J segment 1 base; nucleotides outside the gene matches: 12. This chain's CDR3 is CASSLALSTGKGQETQYF. DNA of the CDR3: TGCGCCAGCAGCTTGGCCCTGTCGACAGGGAAGGGCCAAGAGACCCAGTACTTC.

J is TRBJ2-1 and V is TRBV15, with 10 bases fitting TRBD2. Per the germline V gene, CDR1 is LNHNV and CDR2 is YYDKDF (reference sequence). The CDR3 extends over 17 amino acids. Unmatched junction bases numbered 11, after V lost 1 base and J lost 8 bases. CDR3 protein: CATSRVPAGGHFYEQFF. The CDR3 coding sequence is TGTGCCACCAGCAGAGTCCCAGCGGGGGGGCATTTTTATGAGCAGTTCTTC. Based on the CDR3 plus reference TRBV15 and TRBJ2-1, the full variable domain is DAMVIQNPRYQVTQFGKPVTLSCSQTLNHNVMYWYQQKSSQAPKLLFHYYDKDFNNEADTPDNFQSRRPNTSFCFLDIRSPGLGDTAMYLCATSRVPAGGHFYEQFFGPGTRLTVL.

This clonotype showed up many times. The CDR3 loop reads CASSFNNSPLHF. The CDR3 nucleotides read TGTGCCAGCAGTTTTAATAATTCACCCCTCCACTTT. This sequence joins TRBV28 and TRBJ1-6; D call uncertain. The length of the CDR3 is 12 residues. Deletions cut 3 bases from V and 5 bases from J, with 2 bases between. Germline V gene sequence: CDR1 MDHEN, CDR2 SYDVKM.

This clonotype was seen at least ten times. The chain combines TRBV20-1 with TRBJ2-1; D not resolved. Trimming shortened V by 0 bases and J by 7 bases, and 10 bases separated the two germline ends. This CDR3 spans 13 amino acids. CDR1 and CDR2 (germline): DFQATT, SNEGSKA (reference sequence). CDR3 amino acids: CSARDNVRNEQFF. The CDR3 nucleotides are TGCAGTGCTAGAGATAATGTTCGGAATGAGCAGTTCTTC.

This clonotype was observed many times. The V and J genes are TRBV29-1 and TRBJ2-3, with 9 bases aligning to TRBD2. The V segment lost 4 bases and the J segment 0 bases; nucleotides outside the gene matches: 5. This CDR3 has 15 residues. Germline assignment: CDR1 SQVTM and CDR2 ANQGSEA. CDR3 nucleotides: TGCAGCGTTGGACGACTAGCGGCTAGCACAGATACGCAGTATTTT. This gives the protein CSVGRLAASTDTQYF.

By its share, this clonotype is medium-sized. The chain carries TRBV7-9 and TRBJ2-7; 9 positions match TRBD1. V was pared by 5 bases and J by 2 bases, with 4 bases of the junction left unmatched. The CDR3 has 14 residues. CDR1 SEHNR and CDR2 FQNEAQ come from the germline V gene (reference sequence). Written as DNA, the CDR3 is TGTGCCAGCAGCGCCAGGGACAGGGCCTACGAGCAGTACTTC. Protein sequence: CASSARDRAYEQYF.

This clonotype was seen many times. This chain joins TRBV27 and TRBJ1-6; D not resolved. V dropped 2 bases and J dropped 10 bases, with 18 bases sitting between them. The CDR3 totals 16 residues. In germline, CDR1 is MNHEY, CDR2 SMNVEV (reference sequence). CDR3 sequence: CASSLTPVSARSPLHF. As DNA, the CDR3 is TGTGCCAGCAGTTTAACCCCGGTATCTGCAAGATCACCCCTCCACTTT.

This clonotype was seen a few times. The rearrangement links TRBV5-1 to TRBJ2-7, with TRBD1 matching over 11 bases. Germline values: CDR1 SGHRS, CDR2 YFSETQ. CDR3 length: 14 residues. Unmatched junction bases numbered 4, after V lost 4 bases and J lost 4 bases. As DNA, the CDR3 is TGCGCCAGCAGCCCCGGGACAGGGGGGTACGAGCAGTACTTC. This encodes CASSPGTGGYEQYF.